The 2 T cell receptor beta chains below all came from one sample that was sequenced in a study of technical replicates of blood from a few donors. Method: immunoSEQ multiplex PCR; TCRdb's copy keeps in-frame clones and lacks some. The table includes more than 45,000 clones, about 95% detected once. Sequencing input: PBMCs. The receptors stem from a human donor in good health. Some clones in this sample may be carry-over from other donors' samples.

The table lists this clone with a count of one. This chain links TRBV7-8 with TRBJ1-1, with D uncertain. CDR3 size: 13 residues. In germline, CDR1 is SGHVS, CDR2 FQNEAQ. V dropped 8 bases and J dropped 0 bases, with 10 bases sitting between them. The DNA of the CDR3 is TGTGCCAGCGGGCAGGTGTTGAACACTGAAGCTTTCTTT. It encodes CASGQVLNTEAFF.

CDR3 amino acids: CASSSGDTEAFF. The CDR3 DNA is TGCGCCAGCAGCTCAGGGGACACTGAAGCTTTCTTT. The gene calls are TRBV4-1 and TRBJ1-1; TRBD1 is a possible D gene (6 bases). Trimming cost V 5 bases and J 3 bases, with 7 bases left between them. CDR3 size: 12 residues. Germline-derived CDR1 and CDR2 are MGHRA and YSYEKL.